This T cell receptor (beta chain) was retrieved from a study of T cells in Graves' hyperthyroidism and ophthalmopathy (dated by TCRdb to between 2019 and 2020). In the study overall: Peripheral blood samples were taken at initial diagnosis, before any treatment was given. To identify distinguishing TCR V-J signatures, a discovery cohort of around 100 patients was used, comprising 40 to 45 with Graves' ophthalmopathy and around 60 with stable Graves' hyperthyroidism. Prospective prediction of ophthalmopathy was tested in an independent validation cohort of approximately 18 hyperthyroidism patients and 15 to 17 patients who later progressed to ophthalmopathy. The roughly 94 discovery patients were randomly divided into training and test sets at a 7:3 ratio. Thyroid tissue and blood T-cell repertoires from roughly six Graves' hyperthyroidism patients were also compared in the study. Following sampling, methimazole starting at 30 mg daily was given to hyperthyroidism patients, and high-dose intravenous methylprednisolone was given to ophthalmopathy patients. TCR Vbeta CDR3 sequencing of 120 to 150 peripheral blood samples (under 45 ophthalmopathy, over 70 hyperthyroidism and roughly 17 progressor patients) is reported in the paper. What the authors observed across the whole study: In cross-validation, a model built on a 13 V-J signature told ophthalmopathy apart from stable hyperthyroidism with 85% to 90% sensitivity and approximately 84% specificity, and in testing the same model reached 80%/75%. Most expanded thyroid clonotypes (frequency above 0.001) were also detected in blood, a finding suggesting that blood repertoires may reflect thyroid immune responses. During validation, the model predicted progression to ophthalmopathy a median of approximately 7 months ahead of onset, with 60% to 71% sensitivity and almost 75% specificity. Sample size was not statistically predetermined, and blinding of investigators to group allocation was not performed.

There are 13 amino acids in the CDR3, from cysteine to phenylalanine inclusive. The only DNA kept is the CDR3, 39 bases in frame from the first base. V and J are trimmed by 1 base and 5 bases, and the gene matches miss 3 bases of the junction. CDR1 and CDR2, looked up from the germline V gene (reference sequence), are GTSNPN and SVGIG. Hyperthyroidism patients were newly diagnosed, had a disease duration of under 2 months, and were aged 18 to 65 years. Exclusion was applied to patients with uncontrolled infections, other autoimmune diseases, pregnancy or lactation. Clinical symptoms, serum thyroxine and TRAb, thyroid ultrasound, and orbital computed tomography formed the basis for the diagnoses. Blood from progressor patients was collected at the time of first diagnosis with hyperthyroidism, before any ophthalmopathy symptoms had appeared. PBMCs were isolated from approximately 10 ml of fresh peripheral blood by Ficoll-Paque density gradient centrifugation. Progressor patients were defined as those initially diagnosed with Graves' hyperthyroidism in whom ophthalmopathy developed during follow-up. Trizol reagent was used to extract total RNA, and RNA quality was then checked on an Agilent 2100 Bioanalyzer.

The TCR beta CDR3 regions were amplified from the RNA transcripts. The first round of RT-PCR for the TCR CDR3 was performed with the HTBI primer set and the Qiagen OneStep RT-PCR kit. A second multiplex PCR round built the libraries, followed by size selection and purification. Sequencing of the libraries was done on an Illumina HiSeq2000 using paired-end 100 bp reads. Per the source publication's procedure: SOAPnuke was used to process the raw data, removing reads that contained adapters or uncalled bases, had a mean Phred below 15, or lacked an exact match to the constant primer or identifier. COPE v1.2.5 was used to merge the high-quality paired reads, and each unique nucleotide sequence was defined as a clonotype. MiTCR v1.1 was used to align clonotypes to the IMGT TRBV, TRBD and TRBJ reference segments. Analysis was restricted to V-J combinations with a frequency above 0.0001, which covered 98% to 99.2% of repertoires. The TCS score was defined as F50 (clonal expansion) divided by E x V (chaos), with BLOSUM62-based TCRdist calculated between CDR3 peptides within each V-J. Welch's t-statistics and random forest reduced 514 V-J features to roughly 13, which were used in a naive Bayes classifier (R e1071). TCRdb took the public reads, trimmed them with fastp at Q25, ran MiXCR for clone calling and kept in-frame beta chains. A single entry per CDR3 protein holds the most common genes and DNA from its merged rows. The V and J calls and clone size are TCRdb's, not the authors'. The table for this sample lists 270,000 or so distinct CDR3 sequences; 12% to 15% of them were counted only once. The ten largest clones add up to about 30% of the sample.

This clonotype was observed at least ten times. It lacks a known antigen. Base-call qualities are not available, and no considerably larger clone is one nucleotide away. The receptor's source is a woman aged 45-59 years with Graves' hyperthyroidism that later progressed to Graves' ophthalmopathy. The sequence is built from TRBV30 and TRBJ2-3; TRBD1 aligns with 7 central bases. Sequenced material: blood. The DNA is TGTGCCTGGAGTGGGGACAGAAGAGATACGCAGTATTTT. This sequence encodes CAWSGDRRDTQYF.